This T cell receptor beta chain was identified during a study of blood T cells in healthy people across ages. Study in general: Per every two T cells, about one barcoded beta molecule was captured by template switching.

About this clonotype: The target antigen is unknown.

Whole-study results and caveats: Not knowing donor CMV status may have confounded expanded clonotype changes. Comparison with aged donors showed that long-lived donors had more naive CD4+ cells and higher diversity.

The CDR3 has 14 amino acids. The germline CDR1 and CDR2 sequences are DFQATT and SNEGSKA (reference sequence). V lost 3 bases to trimming and J lost 7 bases, with 13 bases between them. A sample-barcoded 5' primer and a J-beta primer mix were used in a second PCR of about 7 to 12 cycles. Using its own MiXCR run on the 5' RACE reads, TCRdb lists one record per CDR3 protein. The table has around 1.5 million distinct CDR3 sequences, about 32% seen once; the top ten hold about 10%. The chain recombines TRBV20-1 with TRBJ1-6, with D maybe TRBD1 (6 bases). The sequence was obtained from a woman in her twenties or thirties in good health. What was sequenced was blood. CDR3 nucleotides: TGCAGTGCTAGTCCCGGGACACGAAATTCACCCCTCCACTTT. Protein product: CSASPGTRNSPLHF.